Following are 14 T cell receptor beta chains from one sample sequenced in a study of T cell responses to AZD1222 COVID-19 vaccine (dated by TCRdb to the early 2020s). The library came from the immunoSEQ multiplex PCR assay. TCRdb stores this immuneACCESS table with in-frame sequences only. Part of the clones is absent; in the studies checked, under half of the shortfall reflects unresolved V genes, and no reason is known for the rest. The sample table shows about 200,000 clones, and over 85% are seen once. Less than 1.2% of the sample is held by the ten biggest clonotypes. The label giving this sample's time point can be read as: about 28 days (+/-7) after the second vaccine dose. Specimen: peripheral blood, collected 28 days after the second AZD1222 dose. These receptors were obtained from an adult who received the AZD1222 COVID-19 vaccine.

The V and J genes are TRBV7-9 and TRBJ2-3; D could derive from TRBD1 or TRBD2 (5 bases each). This CDR3 region has 14 residues. Germline V gives CDR1 SEHNR, CDR2 FQNEAQ (reference sequence). Trimming left V 5 bases short and J 2 bases short, with 11 bases between. The CDR3 reads CASSPGPTTDTQYF. The CDR3 nucleotides read TGTGCCAGCAGCCCGGGGCCGACCACAGATACGCAGTATTTT. The full variable domain, with the rest looked up from reference TRBV7-9 and TRBJ2-3, is DTGVSQNPRHKITKRGQNVTFRCDPISEHNRLYWYRQTLGQGPEFLTYFQNEAQLEKSRLLSDRFSAERPKGSFSTLEIQRTEQGDSAMYLCASSPGPTTDTQYFGPGTRLTVL.

J is TRBJ2-5 and V is TRBV7-9, with D uncertain. In germline, CDR1 is SEHNR, CDR2 FQNEAQ (reference sequence). There are 13 residues in the CDR3. The V and J ends lost 3 bases and 1 base respectively, with 6 bases between them. In nucleotides, the CDR3 is TGTGCCAGCAGCTTTGGCACCCAAGAGACCCAGTACTTC. Protein product: CASSFGTQETQYF.

The chain carries TRBV2 and TRBJ1-4; D unresolved. Germline lookup yields CDR1 SNHLY and CDR2 FYNNEI. This CDR3 is 14 amino acids long. V lost 4 bases to trimming and J lost 8 bases, with 14 bases between them. The CDR3 loop reads CASSGAPTREKLFF. The CDR3 coding sequence is TGTGCCAGCAGTGGCGCTCCGACGAGGGAAAAACTGTTTTTT. The full variable domain, with the rest looked up from reference TRBV2 and TRBJ1-4, is EPEVTQTPSHQVTQMGQEVILRCVPISNHLYFYWYRQILGQKVEFLVSFYNNEISEKSEIFDDQFSVERPDGSNFTLKIRSTKLEDSAMYFCASSGAPTREKLFFGSGTQLSVL.

This clone was observed a single time. V usage is TRBV25-1 and J usage is TRBJ2-3; 8 nucleotides agree with TRBD2. V shed 3 bases and J 3 bases; nucleotides not matched to a gene: 8. There are 16 residues in the CDR3. Germline lookup yields CDR1 MGHDK and CDR2 SYGVNS. The CDR3 region has the DNA TGTGCCAGCAGTGATTACTCGGGACTAGGGACAGATACGCAGTATTTT. This translates into CASSDYSGLGTDTQYF.

The gene calls are TRBV5-4 and TRBJ1-1; D gene ambiguous. V shed 3 bases and J shed 1 base, with 10 bases lying between them. Germline CDR1 SGHNT, CDR2 YYREEE (reference sequence). This CDR3 is built from 14 residues. CDR3: CASSSGGGNTEAFF. The CDR3 DNA follows: TGTGCCAGCAGCTCGGGAGGTGGGAACACTGAAGCTTTCTTT.

J is TRBJ2-2 and V is TRBV5-1, with 8 positions matching TRBD1. CDR1 and CDR2 from the germline V gene are SGHRS and YFSETQ. The CDR3 is 19 residues long. The V gene end was trimmed by 6 bases and the J gene end by 6 bases; junction bases not matched to a gene: 22. The CDR3 nucleotides read TGCGCCAGCACCTGGACGCAGGGGGCAGCTAGGTTCGGATCCGGGGAGCTGTTTTTT. Translated, it gives CASTWTQGAARFGSGELFF.

The chain uses TRBV11-3 and TRBJ2-3, with D tentatively TRBD1 or TRBD2 (5 bases each). V was clipped by 5 bases and J by 9 bases, with 15 bases between them. The CDR3 extends over 13 amino acids. Germline V gene sequence: CDR1 SGHNT, CDR2 YENEEA. The CDR3 region has the DNA TGTGCCAGCAGCCGCCGGGACGGGTACACGCAGTATTTT. This encodes CASSRRDGYTQYF.

The DNA for the CDR3 is TGTGCCAGCAGCTTAGGGGCCCGACCCTCTGGAAACACCATATATTTT. As protein: CASSLGARPSGNTIYF. The gene calls are TRBV7-8 and TRBJ1-3; D unresolved. The V end was cut by 1 base, the J end by 0 bases, with 10 bases between. Germline assignment: CDR1 SGHVS and CDR2 FQNEAQ. The CDR3 runs to 16 residues.

J is TRBJ2-3 and V is TRBV11-1; D gene uncertain. This CDR3 has 15 residues. With 1 base removed from V and 2 bases from J, the gap between germline ends came to 10 bases. The germline gives CDR1 SGHAT, CDR2 FQDESV (reference sequence). The CDR3 here is CASSLGALPTDTQYF. CDR3 nucleotides: TGTGCCAGCAGCTTAGGGGCCCTACCCACAGATACGCAGTATTTT.

The gene calls are TRBV6-5 and TRBJ1-5; D perhaps matches TRBD1 (6 bases). The CDR3 has 13 amino acids. V was trimmed by 11 bases and J by 3 bases, leaving 14 bases between them. Germline V CDR1 and CDR2: MNHEY, SVGAGI. CDR3 nucleotides: TGTGCCTGCGAGGGGGGATTCAATCAGCCCCAGCATTTT. Protein sequence: CACEGGFNQPQHF.

In the case of this clone: This sample also contains other DNA sequences that code for the same CDR3. V and J are TRBV7-3 and TRBJ1-2; 10 bases are shared with TRBD1. This CDR3 has 13 amino acids. The V gene's germline CDR1 is SGHTA and CDR2 FQGTGA. V trimming: 4 bases; J trimming: 5 bases; junction bases outside the gene matches: 1. The CDR3 is CASSSGQGYGYTF. For the CDR3, the DNA is TGTGCCAGCAGCTCGGGACAGGGGTATGGCTACACCTTC.

The genes are TRBV15 and TRBJ1-5, with D possibly being TRBD1 (6 bases). The CDR3 sequence is 18 residues long. V was trimmed by 3 bases and J by 0 bases, leaving 18 bases between them. Germline V gene lookup returns CDR1 LNHNV and CDR2 YYDKDF (reference sequence). In DNA form, the CDR3 reads TGTGCCACCAGCAGCGGGGACAACAGAATCAATAGCAATCAGCCCCAGCATTTT. This sequence encodes CATSSGDNRINSNQPQHF.

The rearrangement uses TRBV4-2 and TRBJ2-3; D might be TRBD1 or TRBD2, each matching 5 bases. Deletions cut 2 bases from V and 0 bases from J, with 18 bases between. This CDR3 has 18 amino acids. Germline CDR1 reads LGHNA; CDR2 reads YNFKEQ. CDR3 sequence (DNA): TGTGCCAGCAGCCAAAGGGAGCAGGGAACAATCAGCACAGATACGCAGTATTTT. It specifies CASSQREQGTISTDTQYF.

This chain uses TRBV5-5 with TRBJ1-6; D is undetermined. CDR3 length: 17 amino acids. The V gene lost 4 bases and the J gene lost 0 bases, with 14 bases spanning the gap. Germline CDR1 SGHKS, CDR2 YYEKEE (reference sequence). The CDR3 loop reads CASSPKAPSSYNSPLHF. CDR3 DNA sequence: TGTGCCAGCAGCCCCAAAGCGCCGAGCTCCTATAATTCACCCCTCCACTTT.